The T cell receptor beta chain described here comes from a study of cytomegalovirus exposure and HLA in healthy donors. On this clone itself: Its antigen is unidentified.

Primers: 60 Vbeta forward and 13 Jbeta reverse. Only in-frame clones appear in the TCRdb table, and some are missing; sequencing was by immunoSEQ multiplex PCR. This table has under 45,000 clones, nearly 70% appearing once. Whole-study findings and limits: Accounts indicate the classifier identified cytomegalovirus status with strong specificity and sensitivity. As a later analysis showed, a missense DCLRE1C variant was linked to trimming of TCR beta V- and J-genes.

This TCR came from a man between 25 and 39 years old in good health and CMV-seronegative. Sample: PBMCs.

This CDR3 reads CASSYYNEQFF. CDR3 bases: TGTGCCAGCAGCTACTACAATGAGCAGTTCTTC. The rearrangement uses TRBV14 and TRBJ2-1, with D uncertain. The CDR3 is 11 residues long. V was cut by 5 bases and J by 3 bases, with 2 bases left in between. Germline CDR1 SGHDN, CDR2 FVKESK.